The rows below give T cell receptor beta chains drawn from one sample of a study of control samples from healthy donors and cancer patients. The data were produced by immunoSEQ multiplex PCR, yet TCRdb's version contains in-frame clones alone and is incomplete. The sample yields more than 65,000 clones, approximately 90% seen once. The sequenced sample was PBMCs. These receptors were obtained from a woman aged 60 to 75 with head and neck cancer. Each CDR3 is given with its conserved first and last residue. Fields, in order: D gene, J gene, V gene, clone size, CDR3 DNA, CDR3 protein. A D gene is named only where the DNA matches it firmly. Some rows have no size entry. The others give once, few or many, or a class for an expanded clone.

D gene: NA; J gene: TRBJ1-5; V gene: TRBV5-1; clone size: NA; CDR3 DNA: TGCGCCAGCAGCTTGTCGCAGGGGAGTCAGCCCCAGCATTTT; CDR3 protein: CASSLSQGSQPQHF
D gene: NA; J gene: TRBJ2-7; V gene: TRBV11-2; clone size: once; CDR3 DNA: TGTGCCAGCAGCTTCTCCTACGAGCAGTACTTC; CDR3 protein: CASSFSYEQYF
D gene: NA; J gene: TRBJ1-6; V gene: TRBV29-1; clone size: NA; CDR3 DNA: TGCAGCGCAAAATCCGGGCTCAATTCACCCCTCCACTTT; CDR3 protein: CSAKSGLNSPLHF
D gene: NA; J gene: TRBJ1-5; V gene: TRBV27; clone size: NA; CDR3 DNA: TGTGCCAGCAGTTTTAGGCAGGGCAGTCAGCCCCAGCATTTT; CDR3 protein: CASSFRQGSQPQHF
D gene: TRBD2; J gene: TRBJ2-1; V gene: TRBV10-2; clone size: NA; CDR3 DNA: TGCGCCAGCAGTGATACTAGCGGGAGGTTGGGAACCTCCTACAATGAGCAGTTCTTC; CDR3 protein: CASSDTSGRLGTSYNEQFF
D gene: NA; J gene: TRBJ1-1; V gene: TRBV25-1; clone size: NA; CDR3 DNA: TGTGCCAGCAGTGTGGGGGACTGGAACACTGAAGCTTTCTTT; CDR3 protein: CASSVGDWNTEAFF
D gene: NA; J gene: TRBJ2-2; V gene: TRBV18; clone size: NA; CDR3 DNA: TGTGCCAGCTCACCAAATTTGTCCGGGGAGCTGTTTTTT; CDR3 protein: CASSPNLSGELFF
D gene: TRBD1; J gene: TRBJ2-5; V gene: TRBV3-1/TRBV3-2; clone size: NA; CDR3 DNA: TGTGCCAGCAGCCAGAGGACAGGGTTAGAGACCCAGTACTTC; CDR3 protein: CASSQRTGLETQYF
D gene: NA; J gene: TRBJ2-5; V gene: TRBV19; clone size: once; CDR3 DNA: TGTGCCAGTAGTATATCCAGACTCTTACAAGAGACCCAGTACTTC; CDR3 protein: CASSISRLLQETQYF
D gene: NA; J gene: TRBJ2-7; V gene: TRBV2; clone size: NA; CDR3 DNA: TGTGCCAGCCGGGCGGGGCCCATCTCCTACGAGCAGTACTTC; CDR3 protein: CASRAGPISYEQYF
D gene: NA; J gene: TRBJ2-5; V gene: TRBV5-6; clone size: NA; CDR3 DNA: TGTGCCAGCAACTGGGGGCTAGAGAAAGAGACCCAGTACTTC; CDR3 protein: CASNWGLEKETQYF
D gene: NA; J gene: TRBJ2-7; V gene: TRBV12-3/TRBV12-4; clone size: NA; CDR3 DNA: TGTGCCAGCAGTCCCGAGCCTCCTTCCGAGCAGTACTTC; CDR3 protein: CASSPEPPSEQYF
D gene: TRBD2; J gene: TRBJ2-7; V gene: TRBV4-2; clone size: NA; CDR3 DNA: TGTGCCAGCAGCCTCGGACTCGGGGGGAGCGGTTCCTACGAGCAGTACTTC; CDR3 protein: CASSLGLGGSGSYEQYF
D gene: NA; J gene: TRBJ2-3; V gene: TRBV3-1/TRBV3-2; clone size: once; CDR3 DNA: TGTGCCAGCAGCCAAGAAGGTCGGGGAATCACAGATACGCAGTATTTT; CDR3 protein: CASSQEGRGITDTQYF
D gene: TRBD2; J gene: TRBJ2-1; V gene: TRBV6-5; clone size: NA; CDR3 DNA: TGTGCCAGCAGAGGACTAGCGGGAGGATATGAGCAGTTCTTC; CDR3 protein: CASRGLAGGYEQFF
D gene: NA; J gene: TRBJ1-5; V gene: TRBV28; clone size: NA; CDR3 DNA: TGTGCCAGCAGTTTATCTGGGACATCGAAAGGTCAGCCCCAGCATTTT; CDR3 protein: CASSLSGTSKGQPQHF
D gene: NA; J gene: TRBJ2-7; V gene: TRBV9; clone size: NA; CDR3 DNA: TGTGCCAGCAGTCGTAGCAATTTTGGGAGCCTCGCGTACGAGCAGTACTTC; CDR3 protein: CASSRSNFGSLAYEQYF
D gene: TRBD1; J gene: TRBJ2-3; V gene: TRBV2; clone size: NA; CDR3 DNA: TGTGCCAGCAGTTCCGGGACAGGGGGCCTCAATACGCAGTATTTT; CDR3 protein: CASSSGTGGLNTQYF
D gene: TRBD1; J gene: TRBJ1-5; V gene: TRBV7-6; clone size: NA; CDR3 DNA: TGTGCCAGCAGCATTACAGGGGGAGGTCAGCCCCAGCATTTT; CDR3 protein: CASSITGGGQPQHF
D gene: NA; J gene: TRBJ2-5; V gene: TRBV9; clone size: NA; CDR3 DNA: TGTGCCAGCAGCGTAGGGGTGTCGACAATTAGAGAGACCCAGTACTTC; CDR3 protein: CASSVGVSTIRETQYF
D gene: NA; J gene: TRBJ1-5; V gene: TRBV3-1/TRBV3-2; clone size: NA; CDR3 DNA: TGTGCCAGCAGCCAAGCTAATCAGCCCCAGCATTTT; CDR3 protein: CASSQANQPQHF
D gene: TRBD2; J gene: TRBJ2-1; V gene: TRBV10-1; clone size: once; CDR3 DNA: TGCGCCAGCAGTGAAAGACCGGGACTAGCGATCTATGAGCAGTTCTTC; CDR3 protein: CASSERPGLAIYEQFF
D gene: TRBD1; J gene: TRBJ1-4; V gene: TRBV29-1; clone size: once; CDR3 DNA: TGCAGCGTTCAGGGGGCGACTAATGAAAAACTGTTTTTT; CDR3 protein: CSVQGATNEKLFF
D gene: TRBD2; J gene: TRBJ2-7; V gene: TRBV5-4; clone size: NA; CDR3 DNA: TGTGCCAGCAGCTTGGGGCGGGAGGGCCGATTTGAGCAGTACTTC; CDR3 protein: CASSLGREGRFEQYF
D gene: NA; J gene: TRBJ2-7; V gene: TRBV29-1; clone size: NA; CDR3 DNA: TGCAGCGTCGCAACCGCGCAGGGCTACGAGCAGTACTTC; CDR3 protein: CSVATAQGYEQYF
D gene: NA; J gene: TRBJ1-5; V gene: TRBV19; clone size: NA; CDR3 DNA: TGTGCCAGTAGTTTGTCAGGAAATCGGAATCAGCCCCAGCATTTT; CDR3 protein: CASSLSGNRNQPQHF
D gene: TRBD2; J gene: TRBJ2-3; V gene: TRBV27; clone size: NA; CDR3 DNA: TGTGCCAGCAGTCCCGGACTAGCGGGAGGCGGGCGGGATACGCAGTATTTT; CDR3 protein: CASSPGLAGGGRDTQYF
D gene: TRBD2; J gene: TRBJ2-1; V gene: TRBV27; clone size: NA; CDR3 DNA: TGTGCCAGCAGTCCGCGCACTAGCGGGAAGGGGTGGAATGAGCAGTTCTTC; CDR3 protein: CASSPRTSGKGWNEQFF
D gene: NA; J gene: TRBJ1-4; V gene: TRBV14; clone size: once; CDR3 DNA: TGTGCCAGCAGCCCGAGGATGGGTGAAAAACTGTTTTTT; CDR3 protein: CASSPRMGEKLFF
D gene: NA; J gene: TRBJ2-7; V gene: TRBV18; clone size: NA; CDR3 DNA: TGTGCCAGCTCACCCGCTGAACAAAGCGAGCAGTACTTC; CDR3 protein: CASSPAEQSEQYF
D gene: TRBD1; J gene: TRBJ1-5; V gene: TRBV7-8; clone size: NA; CDR3 DNA: TGTGCCAGCAGCCCTCGCGAGGGGGCGCAACGAGGCAATCAGCCCCAGCATTTT; CDR3 protein: CASSPREGAQRGNQPQHF
D gene: TRBD1; J gene: TRBJ1-2; V gene: TRBV20-1; clone size: once; CDR3 DNA: TGCAGTGCCAGGACAGGATATGGCTACACCTTC; CDR3 protein: CSARTGYGYTF
D gene: NA; J gene: TRBJ2-5; V gene: TRBV4-3; clone size: NA; CDR3 DNA: TGCGCCAGCAGCCAAGAACGAGGAGTCGTGCAGACCCAGTACTTC; CDR3 protein: CASSQERGVVQTQYF
D gene: NA; J gene: TRBJ2-1; V gene: TRBV3-1/TRBV3-2; clone size: NA; CDR3 DNA: TGTGCCAGCAGCCAAGGACCGGACAATGAGCAGTTCTTC; CDR3 protein: CASSQGPDNEQFF
D gene: NA; J gene: TRBJ2-1; V gene: TRBV7-2; clone size: NA; CDR3 DNA: TGTGCCAGCAGCTTAGTTGGGAGCTCCTACAATGAGCAGTTCTTC; CDR3 protein: CASSLVGSSYNEQFF
D gene: NA; J gene: TRBJ2-7; V gene: TRBV5-1; clone size: NA; CDR3 DNA: TGCGCCAGCAGCTTGGCCCCCGGGACACAGGAGTATTCCTACGAGCAGTACTTC; CDR3 protein: CASSLAPGTQEYSYEQYF
D gene: TRBD1; J gene: TRBJ1-2; V gene: TRBV10-3; clone size: NA; CDR3 DNA: TGTGCCATCAGGGCGGGACAGGGTGGGTATGGCTACACCTTC; CDR3 protein: CAIRAGQGGYGYTF
D gene: TRBD1; J gene: TRBJ2-3; V gene: TRBV9; clone size: NA; CDR3 DNA: TGTGCCAGCAGCCAGGACAGGGTCTCTTCGTCGGATACGCAGTATTTT; CDR3 protein: CASSQDRVSSSDTQYF
D gene: NA; J gene: TRBJ1-2; V gene: TRBV5-1; clone size: NA; CDR3 DNA: TGCGCCAGCAGCTTACAGGCCGATGGCTACACCTTC; CDR3 protein: CASSLQADGYTF
D gene: TRBD1; J gene: TRBJ2-7; V gene: TRBV28; clone size: NA; CDR3 DNA: TGTGCCAGCAGCCATAGACAGGGATACTCCTACGAGCAGTACTTC; CDR3 protein: CASSHRQGYSYEQYF
D gene: TRBD2; J gene: TRBJ2-1; V gene: TRBV19; clone size: NA; CDR3 DNA: TGTGCCAGTAGCCCCTTTGGCGAGCGGGAGGCCTGGGAGCAGTTCTTC; CDR3 protein: CASSPFGEREAWEQFF
D gene: NA; J gene: TRBJ1-5; V gene: TRBV30; clone size: NA; CDR3 DNA: TGTGCCTGGAGTACCAACCGGGGCGGTCAGCCCCAGCATTTT; CDR3 protein: CAWSTNRGGQPQHF
D gene: NA; J gene: TRBJ2-3; V gene: TRBV28; clone size: NA; CDR3 DNA: TGTGCCAGCAGTCCGCAACCCGGGTCTACTAGTGGCACAGATACGCAGTATTTT; CDR3 protein: CASSPQPGSTSGTDTQYF
D gene: TRBD2; J gene: TRBJ2-7; V gene: TRBV13; clone size: NA; CDR3 DNA: TGTGCCAGCAGCGCAACCGGGACTAGCGGTCTTCCGCGGGCCTACGAGCAGTACTTC; CDR3 protein: CASSATGTSGLPRAYEQYF
D gene: TRBD1; J gene: TRBJ2-2; V gene: TRBV10-3; clone size: NA; CDR3 DNA: TGTGCCATCAGTGAGGGGACAGGGGGAGGTACCGGGGAGCTGTTTTTT; CDR3 protein: CAISEGTGGGTGELFF
D gene: TRBD2; J gene: TRBJ2-3; V gene: TRBV11-1; clone size: NA; CDR3 DNA: TGTGCCAGCAGGGCGACTAGCCGGTTGGCAGATACGCAGTATTTT; CDR3 protein: CASRATSRLADTQYF
D gene: NA; J gene: TRBJ1-1; V gene: TRBV2; clone size: few; CDR3 DNA: TGTGCCAGCAGGGCGGGACTCTTCGGGACTGAAGCTTTCTTT; CDR3 protein: CASRAGLFGTEAFF
D gene: TRBD1; J gene: TRBJ1-6; V gene: TRBV27; clone size: NA; CDR3 DNA: TGTGCCAGCAGTTGGTCAAATCCGGGACAGGGGGCCTCCTATAATTCACCCCTCCACTTT; CDR3 protein: CASSWSNPGQGASYNSPLHF